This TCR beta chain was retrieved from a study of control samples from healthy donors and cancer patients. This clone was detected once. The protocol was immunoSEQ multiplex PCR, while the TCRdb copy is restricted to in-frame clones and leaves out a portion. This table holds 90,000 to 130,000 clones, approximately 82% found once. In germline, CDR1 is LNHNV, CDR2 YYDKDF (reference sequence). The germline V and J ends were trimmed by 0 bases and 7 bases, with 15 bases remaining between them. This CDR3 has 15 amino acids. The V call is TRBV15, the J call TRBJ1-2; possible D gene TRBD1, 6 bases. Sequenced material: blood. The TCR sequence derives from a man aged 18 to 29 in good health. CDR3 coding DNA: TGTGCCACCAGCAGAGATGTTGGACAGAAGGGTGGCTACACCTTC. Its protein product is CATSRDVGQKGGYTF.